Listed here are 7 T cell receptor beta chains from one sample, sequenced in a study of response to subunit inactivated influenza vaccine (dated by TCRdb to 2016 to 2018). The library was made by RT-PCR. The sequencer listed for this sample is Illumina HiSeq 2500. Using fastp at Q25 and MiXCR, TCRdb reprocessed the public reads and kept productive beta chains. Records with the same CDR3 protein are collapsed into one entry carrying the most frequent genes and DNA. The sample contains around 540,000 distinct CDR3 sequences, roughly 10% of them found a single time. Of the sample, roughly a tenth is held by the ten largest clones. The sample was PBMCs from blood, taken on the day of vaccination. Source of these receptors: a man aged 45-65 years who received an inactivated influenza vaccine. Donor details come from another sample of the same person, matched by shared clones.

The chain recombines TRBV28 with TRBJ2-5, with 12 bases fitting TRBD2. This CDR3 has 16 residues. In germline, CDR1 is MDHEN, CDR2 SYDVKM. With V trimmed by 5 bases and J by 4 bases, 8 bases remained unmatched. The CDR3 region has the DNA TGTGCCAGCAGTCCCTCTAGCGGGGGGGCAGGAGAGACCCAGTACTTC. It yields the protein CASSPSSGGAGETQYF. Variable domain in full (rest from reference TRBV28 and TRBJ2-5): DVKVTQSSRYLVKRTGEKVFLECVQDMDHENMFWYRQDPGLGLRLIYFSYDVKMKEKGDIPEGYSVSREKKERFSLILESASTNQTSMYLCASSPSSGGAGETQYFGPGTRLLVL.

The CDR3 DNA sequence: TGTGCCAGCAGCCCCCAACTAGCGGGGGCCCCTTACAATGAGCAGTTCTTC. Protein sequence: CASSPQLAGAPYNEQFF. The chain joins TRBV4-2 to TRBJ2-1; 11 positions match TRBD2. Germline CDR1 LGHNA, CDR2 YNFKEQ. V lost 4 bases to trimming and J lost 4 bases; unmatched junction nucleotides: 9. The CDR3 has 17 amino acids.

This clonotype was seen more than once but under ten times. The rearrangement links TRBV12-3 or TRBV12-4 to TRBJ1-1; D not resolved. The CDR3 runs to 13 residues. Trimming pared 6 bases from V and 6 bases from J, leaving 14 bases between. CDR3 bases: TGTGCCAGCAGCCCCCTGATAAACTCTGAAGCTTTCTTT. Translated, it gives CASSPLINSEAFF.

A few counts support this clonotype. The rearrangement uses TRBV28 and TRBJ2-7; TRBD1 or TRBD2 may be the D gene (5 bases each). Germline lookup yields CDR1 MDHEN and CDR2 SYDVKM. The CDR3 sequence is 14 residues long. V was clipped by 10 bases and J by 4 bases, with 20 bases between them. CDR3 residues: CATHRPDKRYEQYF. CDR3 DNA: TGTGCCACCCATCGGCCGGACAAGCGGTACGAGCAGTACTTC.

This clonotype was detected only a few times. The V and J genes are TRBV4-1 and TRBJ2-7; TRBD1 matches 7 bases. The V gene end was trimmed by 6 bases and the J gene end by 5 bases; junction bases not matched to a gene: 13. This CDR3 contains 15 residues. The germline gives CDR1 MGHRA, CDR2 YSYEKL. CDR3 sequence reads: CASRSTGRTTNEQYF. CDR3 DNA sequence: TGCGCCAGCAGGTCGACAGGGAGAACAACGAACGAGCAGTACTTC.

This clonotype was recorded a few times. The chain carries TRBV28 and TRBJ2-2; D gene uncertain. Germline-derived CDR1 and CDR2 are MDHEN and SYDVKM. The germline V and J ends were trimmed by 2 bases and 4 bases, with 8 bases remaining between them. The CDR3 length is 14 residues. CDR3 DNA: TGTGCCAGCAGTTTACCCGACTTCACCGGGGAGCTGTTTTTT. Translated, it gives CASSLPDFTGELFF.

The chain is built from TRBV3-1 and TRBJ2-7; D is perhaps TRBD1 or TRBD2 (5 bases each). Trimming pared 1 base from V and 7 bases from J, leaving 14 bases between. The V gene's germline CDR1 is LGHDT and CDR2 YNNKEL (reference sequence). This CDR3 comprises 14 residues. As DNA, the CDR3 is TGTGCCAGCAGCCAAGGGAACCAATGGGGGGAGCAGTACTTC. It yields the protein CASSQGNQWGEQYF.